These 23 T cell receptor beta chains originate from one sample sequenced in a study of T cell responses to AZD1222 COVID-19 vaccine. Produced via immunoSEQ multiplex PCR; TCRdb's table is partial and in-frame only. This repertoire shows around 140,000 clones, 80% to 90% found once; its top ten account for about 3%. The sequenced sample was peripheral blood, obtained on day 0 of AZD1222 vaccination. These receptor sequences come from an adult in good health.

DNA for the CDR3: TGTGCCTGGAGCTGGACAGGGGATCTACCCGAAGCTTTCTTT. Translating gives CAWSWTGDLPEAFF. The V call is TRBV30, the J call TRBJ1-1; the match to TRBD1 covers 9 bases. Per germline, CDR1 GTSNPN and CDR2 SVGIG (reference sequence). Losses at the gene ends were 3 bases for V and 8 bases for J; bases not matched to a gene: 10. The CDR3 loop spans 14 amino acids.

This clone has just a few counts. The chain joins TRBV27 to TRBJ1-2; D may be TRBD1 (6 bases). The V end lost 4 bases, the J end lost 0 bases, and 12 bases lay between the germline ends. The V gene's germline CDR1 is MNHEY and CDR2 SMNVEV (reference sequence). CDR3 size: 15 residues. CDR3 sequence reads: CASSSKTGANYGYTF. The CDR3 DNA reads as TGTGCCAGCAGTTCTAAGACAGGCGCTAACTATGGCTACACCTTC.

The chain couples TRBV27 to TRBJ2-2; D is unclear. The CDR3 is 15 residues long. Germline loops: CDR1 MNHEY, CDR2 SMNVEV (reference sequence). V was cut by 3 bases and J by 3 bases, with 11 bases left in between. The CDR3, as DNA: TGTGCCAGCAGTTTTGGAAGACATGACACCGGGGAGCTGTTTTTT. This codes for CASSFGRHDTGELFF.

The rearrangement joins TRBV4-3 to TRBJ1-2; a weak D match, TRBD1 (6 bases). The germline CDR1 and CDR2 sequences are LGHNA and YSLEER. This CDR3 contains 15 residues. V was cut by 2 bases and J by 6 bases, with 16 bases left in between. As DNA, the CDR3 is TGCGCCAGCAGCCAAAGATGGCTACAGGGCCATGGCTACACCTTC. Its protein product is CASSQRWLQGHGYTF.

The chain combines TRBV29-1 with TRBJ1-1; 8 bases are a match to TRBD1. The CDR3 extends over 13 amino acids. Trimming at V came to 4 bases and at J to 4 bases, leaving 5 bases not matched to a gene. The V gene's germline CDR1 is SQVTM and CDR2 ANQGSEA. The CDR3 protein is CSVVGDRFTEAFF. The CDR3 DNA follows: TGCAGCGTTGTCGGGGACAGGTTCACTGAAGCTTTCTTT.

The chain recombines TRBV7-2 with TRBJ1-1; maybe TRBD1 (6 bases). The CDR3 length is 15 residues. The V gene lost 5 bases and the J gene lost 2 bases, with 15 bases spanning the gap. Germline values: CDR1 SGHTA, CDR2 FQGNSA. Here the CDR3 DNA reads TGTGCCAGCAGCAACCGCAGGGGAAGAAACACTGAAGCTTTCTTT. This translates into CASSNRRGRNTEAFF.

The CDR3 here is CASSLRGSGANVLTF. The CDR3 nucleotides are TGTGCCAGCAGTCTTAGGGGTTCTGGGGCCAACGTCCTGACTTTC. The V call is TRBV6-2 or TRBV6-3, the J call TRBJ2-6; possibly TRBD1 for D (5 bases). Looked up from germline, CDR1 is MNHEY and CDR2 is SVGEGT. V gave up 5 bases and J gave up 1 base, with 9 bases separating them. The CDR3 covers 15 residues.

V usage is TRBV6-5 and J usage is TRBJ1-5; no reliable D call. Germline values: CDR1 MNHEY, CDR2 SVGAGI. Trimming shortened V by 5 bases and J by 2 bases, and 10 bases separated the two germline ends. CDR3 size: 14 residues. The CDR3 region has the DNA TGTGCCAGCAGTAACCGTAGGGGCAATCAGCCCCAGCATTTT. Amino acids: CASSNRRGNQPQHF.

The V and J genes are TRBV7-2 and TRBJ2-7; D unclear. V lost 2 bases and J lost 0, with 11 bases in between. This CDR3 has 15 residues. Per germline, CDR1 SGHTA and CDR2 FQGNSA. CDR3 residues: CASSLSLDISYEQYF. The CDR3 DNA sequence: TGTGCCAGCAGCTTATCCCTCGACATCTCCTACGAGCAGTACTTC.

J is TRBJ2-3 and V is TRBV7-9, with TRBD1 identical over 8 bases. This CDR3 region has 15 residues. Germline values: CDR1 SEHNR, CDR2 FQNEAQ (reference sequence). Trimming at V came to 4 bases and at J to 2 bases, leaving 5 bases not matched to a gene. This CDR3 reads CASSSWTGNTDTQYF. For the CDR3, the DNA is TGTGCCAGCAGCTCCTGGACAGGGAACACAGATACGCAGTATTTT.

About this clone: Distinct nucleotide sequences in the sample also encode this CDR3. The chain couples TRBV6-5 to TRBJ1-1; no reliable D call. Trimming cost V 2 bases and J 1 base, with 5 bases left between them. CDR1 is MNHEY and CDR2 is SVGAGI in the germline V gene. This CDR3 is 13 amino acids long. For the CDR3, the DNA is TGTGCCAGCAGTTACCAAGAGAACACTGAAGCTTTCTTT. It translates to CASSYQENTEAFF.

The chain employs TRBV11-3 and TRBJ1-5; D may be TRBD1 (5 bases). The CDR3 covers 12 residues. The V gene's germline CDR1 is SGHNT and CDR2 YENEEA. V lost 4 bases and J 9 bases, leaving 10 bases between the germline ends. CDR3 DNA sequence: TGTGCCAGCAGCTCAGGGCGGGGGCCCCAGCATTTT. Translated: CASSSGRGPQHF.

The rearrangement links TRBV4-3 to TRBJ1-6; possibly TRBD1 for D (5 bases). Germline loops: CDR1 LGHNA, CDR2 YSLEER. The CDR3 has 17 residues. The V end lost 3 bases, the J end lost 8 bases, and 20 bases lay between the germline ends. The CDR3: CASSHSAMGGRDSPLHF. The CDR3 coding sequence is TGCGCCAGCAGCCATTCGGCCATGGGGGGTAGGGATTCACCCCTCCACTTT.

This chain uses TRBV10-3 with TRBJ2-5; TRBD2 matches 9 bases. Germline CDR1 is ENHRY and CDR2 is SYGVKD. CDR3 length: 16 residues. The trim removed 4 bases at V and 0 bases at J, leaving 6 bases unmatched. The CDR3 DNA reads TGTGCCATCAGTGGCCATCTAGCGGGGTACCAAGAGACCCAGTACTTC. Residues: CAISGHLAGYQETQYF.

There are a few counts of this clone. The CDR3 loop is CASSENSGAIQPQHF. CDR3 sequence (DNA): TGTGCCAGCAGTGAAAATTCGGGGGCGATTCAGCCCCAGCATTTT. This chain joins TRBV2 and TRBJ1-5; D might be TRBD1 (6 bases). The CDR3 has 15 residues. The V end was cut by 2 bases, the J end by 6 bases, with 14 bases between. Germline CDR1 reads SNHLY; CDR2 reads FYNNEI.

This clone was found many times. The V gene is TRBV4-2, the J gene TRBJ2-2; D is unclear. V lost 0 bases, J lost 6 bases, and 8 bases lay in between. This CDR3 spans 14 amino acids. The V gene's germline CDR1 is LGHNA and CDR2 YNFKEQ. CDR3 nucleotides: TGTGCCAGCAGCCAAGATGGTAGGGCCGGGGAGCTGTTTTTT. It codes for CASSQDGRAGELFF.

This clone was seen only a few times. The chain links TRBV11-2 to TRBJ1-2; D unresolved. There are 14 residues in the CDR3. The germline V gene encodes CDR1 SGHAT and CDR2 FQNNGV. V was trimmed by 0 bases and J by 4 bases, leaving 9 bases between them. CDR3 coding DNA: TGTGCCAGCAGCTTAGATGAACTAAGCTATGGCTACACCTTC. It yields the protein CASSLDELSYGYTF.

This clone was recorded once. The chain employs TRBV4-2 and TRBJ1-5; a possible D gene is TRBD1 (5 bases). Between the trimmed V and J ends, which lost 4 bases and 0 bases, there was a span of 13 bases. This CDR3 is 16 amino acids long. The V gene's germline CDR1 is LGHNA and CDR2 YNFKEQ. In nucleotides, the CDR3 is TGTGCCAGCAGCCCCAGGGTCGGGGGTAGCAATCAGCCCCAGCATTTT. Amino acids: CASSPRVGGSNQPQHF.

This clone has a count of ten or more. This chain links TRBV12-5 with TRBJ1-1; no firm D call. This CDR3 region has 14 residues. Per the germline V gene, CDR1 is LGHNT and CDR2 is FRNRAP. The V and J ends lost 6 bases and 3 bases respectively, with 14 bases between them. CDR3 protein: CASGPVARDTEAFF. CDR3 coding DNA: TGTGCTAGTGGGCCGGTAGCGAGGGACACTGAAGCTTTCTTT.

The CDR3 is CASSPHSPQPQHF. The DNA for the CDR3 is TGTGCCAGCAGTCCGCACAGTCCCCAGCCCCAGCATTTT. V gene TRBV28 combines with J gene TRBJ1-5; D not resolved. CDR1 and CDR2 from the germline V gene are MDHEN and SYDVKM. CDR3 length: 13 amino acids. V lost 5 bases and J lost 7, with 12 bases in between.

This clone came up a few times. This chain uses TRBV4-1 with TRBJ1-5; D is possibly TRBD1 (5 bases). CDR1 is MGHRA and CDR2 is YSYEKL in the germline V gene. This CDR3 comprises 15 residues. With 1 base removed from V and 4 bases from J, the gap between germline ends came to 11 bases. The CDR3 DNA reads TGCGCCAGCAGCCAAGTCGCCAGGACAAATCAGCCCCAGCATTTT. Amino acids: CASSQVARTNQPQHF.

The genes are TRBV5-1 and TRBJ2-1; D call uncertain. The CDR3 extends over 14 amino acids. Germline-derived CDR1 and CDR2 are SGHRS and YFSETQ. The germline V and J ends were trimmed by 1 base and 6 bases, with 11 bases remaining between them. CDR3 coding DNA: TGCGCCAGCAGCTTGTATGCGGCAGCCAATGAGCAGTTCTTC. This encodes CASSLYAAANEQFF. Filled out from reference TRBV5-1 and TRBJ2-1, the complete variable domain reads KAGVTQTPRYLIKTRGQQVTLSCSPISGHRSVSWYQQTPGQGLQFLFEYFSETQRNKGNFPGRFSGRQFSNSRSEMNVSTLELGDSALYLCASSLYAAANEQFFGPGTRLTVL.

This clone was detected only once. The chain employs TRBV7-8 and TRBJ1-5, with 10 bases matching TRBD1. Germline trimming cut 3 bases from V and 5 bases from J; bases unmatched to any gene: 7. Germline CDR1 SGHVS, CDR2 FQNEAQ. The CDR3 has 16 amino acids. The CDR3 region is CASSFATGGAYQPQHF. The CDR3 DNA sequence: TGTGCCAGCAGCTTTGCGACAGGGGGCGCATATCAGCCCCAGCATTTT.